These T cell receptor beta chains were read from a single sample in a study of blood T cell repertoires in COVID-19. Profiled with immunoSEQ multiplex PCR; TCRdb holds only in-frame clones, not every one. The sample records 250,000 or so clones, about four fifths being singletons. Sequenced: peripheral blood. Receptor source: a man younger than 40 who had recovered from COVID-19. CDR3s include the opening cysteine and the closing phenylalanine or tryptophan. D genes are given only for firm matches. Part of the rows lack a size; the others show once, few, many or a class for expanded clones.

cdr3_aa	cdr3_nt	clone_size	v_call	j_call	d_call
CASSYGQENSPLHF	TGCGCCAGCAGCTACGGACAGGAAAATTCACCCCTCCACTTT	.	TRBV5-1	TRBJ1-6	TRBD1
CAVQGESGNSPLHF	TGTGCCGTCCAGGGGGAATCGGGTAATTCACCCCTCCACTTT	.	TRBV10-3	TRBJ1-6	TRBD1
CASSQDSDGYTF	TGTGCCAGCAGCCAGGACAGTGACGGCTACACCTTC	.	TRBV7-9	TRBJ1-2	.
CASSMGRISGHSPLHF	TGTGCCAGCAGCATGGGGCGCATTTCCGGGCATTCACCCCTCCACTTT	.	TRBV11-2	TRBJ1-6	.
CASSAGLRGYTF	TGCGCCAGCAGCGCGGGGTTGCGGGGCTACACCTTC	.	TRBV5-1	TRBJ1-2	.
CASSFGLSYEQYF	TGTGCCAGCAGTTTTGGACTCTCCTACGAGCAGTACTTC	.	TRBV6-5	TRBJ2-7	.
CATSSWIATNTGELFF	TGTGCCACCAGCAGTTGGATAGCGACCAACACCGGGGAGCTGTTTTTT	.	TRBV15	TRBJ2-2	.
CASHPPGQVNSPLHF	TGTGCCAGCCACCCTCCGGGACAGGTTAATTCACCCCTCCACTTT	.	TRBV2	TRBJ1-6	TRBD1
CASSQGGSGKNYGYTF	TGTGCCAGCAGCCAAGGGGGCTCGGGGAAGAACTATGGCTACACCTTC	.	TRBV7-9	TRBJ1-2	TRBD1
CASSFGRGIIETQYF	TGTGCCAGCAGTTTCGGCAGGGGCATAATCGAGACCCAGTACTTC	many	TRBV28	TRBJ2-5	.
CSVGGRGATQYF	TGCAGCGTTGGAGGCAGGGGGGCTACGCAGTATTTT	.	TRBV29-1	TRBJ2-3	.
CASSQDLGVGYTF	TGCGCCAGCAGCCAAGATCTAGGGGTCGGCTACACCTTC	.	TRBV4-1	TRBJ1-2	.
CASSPLEDTQYF	TGTGCCAGCTCACCGCTAGAAGATACGCAGTATTTT	.	TRBV18	TRBJ2-3	.
CASRQAGNTGELFF	TGTGCCAGCAGACAGGCAGGGAACACCGGGGAGCTGTTTTTT	.	TRBV7-7	TRBJ2-2	.
CASSQSRLADTQYF	TGTGCCAGCAGCCAATCGCGACTAGCGGATACGCAGTATTTT	few	TRBV16	TRBJ2-3	TRBD2
CASSLSGVGGANVLTF	TGTGCCAGCAGCTTATCAGGGGTCGGTGGGGCCAACGTCCTGACTTTC	.	TRBV11-2	TRBJ2-6	.
CASSVGGIEGYTF	TGTGCCAGCAGCGTAGGGGGAATTGAGGGCTACACCTTC	.	TRBV5-6	TRBJ1-2	.
CASSPQGHEQFF	TGTGCCAGCAGCCCACAGGGACATGAGCAGTTCTTC	few	TRBV6-5	TRBJ2-1	.
CASSSRQGNSGNTIYF	TGTGCCAGCAGCTCGCGACAGGGAAACTCTGGAAACACCATATATTTT	.	TRBV2	TRBJ1-3	TRBD1
CASGGETQYF	TGTGCCAGCGGCGGAGAGACCCAGTACTTC	.	TRBV11-2	TRBJ2-5	.
CASSTHTPEQPQHF	TGTGCCAGCAGTACACACACCCCGGAGCAGCCCCAGCATTTT	.	TRBV28	TRBJ1-5	.
CASSWANQRLNTEAFF	TGTGCCAGCAGCTGGGCCAATCAGAGATTGAACACTGAAGCTTTCTTT	.	TRBV5-4	TRBJ1-1	.